Listed below are T cell receptor beta chains from one sample, sequenced in a study of post-analysis software for immune sequencing data. Via MiXCR, TCRdb re-called the PCR reads, giving one row per CDR3 protein. This table holds hundreds of thousands of distinct CDR3 sequences, roughly 45% found once. The sample comprised blood. The receptors here all came from a girl aged 5-17 years with multiple sclerosis. Each CDR3 is given with its conserved first and last residue. D genes are given only for firm matches. Size tells how often a clone was seen (once, few, many) or the class of an expanded clone, and some rows leave it out.

TRBJ2-3 | TRBV2 | - | few | CASRPRTATPADTQYF | TGTGCCAGCAGGCCAAGGACGGCTACCCCCGCAGATACGCAGTATTTT
TRBJ1-1 | TRBV12-3/TRBV12-4 | - | - | CASSKLNTEAFF | TGTGCCAGCAGTAAATTGAACACTGAAGCTTTCTTT
TRBJ1-2 | TRBV10-3 | - | - | CAISVGLTTF | TGTGCCATCAGTGTGGGACTGACCACCTTC
TRBJ2-3 | TRBV9 | - | few | CASSPSVDTQYF | TGTGCCAGCAGCCCCTCGGTAGATACGCAGTATTTT
TRBJ2-1 | TRBV28 | TRBD2 | - | CASSFVAGVGEQCF | TGTGCCAGCAGTTTCGTAGCGGGAGTGGGAGAGCAGTGCTTC
TRBJ2-7 | TRBV15 | - | - | CATSRDPGPNIYEQYF | TGTGCCACCAGCAGAGATCCGGGACCAAACATATACGAGCAGTACTTC
TRBJ2-7 | TRBV12-3/TRBV12-4 | - | - | CASSFSDHAYEQYF | TGTGCCAGCAGTTTCAGCGACCATGCCTACGAGCAGTACTTC
TRBJ2-2 | TRBV29-1 | - | - | CSATTANTGELFF | TGCAGCGCTACGACAGCGAACACCGGGGAGCTGTTTTTT
TRBJ2-1 | TRBV7-3 | - | - | CASSRSGTSGNEQFF | TGTGCCAGCAGCCGTTCCGGGACATCAGGCAATGAGCAGTTCTTC
TRBJ1-1 | TRBV6-2/TRBV6-3 | - | few | CASNGRQEERGLMNTEAFF | TGTGCCAGCAACGGAAGACAGGAGGAGAGGGGGTTGATGAACACTGAAGCTTTCTTT
TRBJ2-7 | TRBV4-1 | - | few | CASSQGDTWVNEQYF | TGCGCCAGCAGCCAAGGGGACACCTGGGTCAACGAGCAGTACTTC
TRBJ2-5 | TRBV7-3 | - | - | CASSLSGHPRETQYF | TGTGCCAGCAGCTTAAGTGGTCACCCTAGGGAGACCCAGTACTTC
TRBJ2-7 | TRBV12-3/TRBV12-4 | TRBD1 | - | CASSLEGTGNYEQYF | TGTGCCAGCAGTTTAGAGGGGACAGGGAACTACGAGCAGTACTTC
TRBJ1-5 | TRBV28 | - | - | CASSPGTPEGNQPQHF | TGTGCCAGCAGTCCTGGGACACCGGAAGGGAATCAGCCCCAGCATTTT
TRBJ2-1 | TRBV6-2/TRBV6-3 | - | - | CASSHKRSDEQFF | TGTGCCAGCAGCCACAAGCGATCGGATGAGCAGTTCTTC
TRBJ2-1 | TRBV20-1 | TRBD2 | - | CNARVVDIAGGLDEQFF | TGCAATGCTAGAGTTGTTGATATTGCGGGAGGTTTGGATGAGCAGTTCTTC
TRBJ1-2 | TRBV29-1 | - | few | CSVLVSYGYTF | TGCAGCGTTCTGGTGAGCTATGGCTACACCTTC
TRBJ2-7 | TRBV20-1 | TRBD1 | - | CSASWTGGAGAGIYNEQYF | TGCAGTGCTAGTTGGACAGGGGGCGCCGGGGCGGGGATTTACAATGAGCAGTACTTC
TRBJ2-5 | TRBV7-8 | - | few | CASSLERDRQETQYF | TGTGCCAGCAGCTTAGAGAGGGACCGCCAAGAGACCCAGTACTTC
TRBJ2-7 | TRBV28 | - | few | CASGSSSREQYF | TGTGCCAGCGGATCATCATCTAGAGAGCAGTACTTC
TRBJ2-3 | TRBV20-1 | - | few | CSARIQGGSTDTQYF | TGCAGTGCTAGAATTCAGGGGGGGAGCACAGATACGCAGTATTTT
TRBJ2-5 | TRBV6-5 | TRBD2 | - | CASSRSGLAAVQTQYF | TGTGCCAGCAGCCGGTCGGGACTAGCGGCGGTGCAGACCCAGTACTTC
TRBJ2-5 | TRBV21-1 | - | once | CASSKGRGNKKTQYF | TGTGCCAGCAGCAAGGGCAGGGGGAACAAAAAGACCCAGTACTTC
TRBJ1-2 | TRBV12-3/TRBV12-4 | - | few | CASSRGRGYGYTF | TGTGCCAGCTCCAGGGGCAGGGGCTATGGCTACACCTTC
TRBJ1-2 | TRBV6-5 | - | - | CASSRRDRGDGYTF | TGTGCCAGCAGTCGCCGGGACCGGGGGGATGGCTACACCTTC
TRBJ1-1 | TRBV5-1 | TRBD1 | few | CASSSTSGTGTEAFF | TGCGCCAGCAGCTCGACGTCCGGGACAGGGACTGAAGCTTTCTTT
TRBJ1-1 | TRBV6-5 | - | - | CVSGVTGQGTEAFF | TGTGTCAGCGGCGTTACAGGGCAGGGCACTGAAGCTTTCTTT
TRBJ1-1 | TRBV4-2 | TRBD1 | - | CASSQVGLGTGGVEAFF | TGTGCCAGCAGCCAAGTCGGACTTGGGACAGGGGGCGTTGAAGCTTTCTTT
TRBJ2-1 | TRBV12-3/TRBV12-4 | TRBD2 | few | CASSLALAGVTNEQFF | TGTGCCAGCAGTTTAGCCCTAGCGGGAGTAACGAATGAGCAGTTCTTC
TRBJ2-1 | TRBV7-3 | TRBD2 | - | CASSLLSRTRGAGGYNEQFF | TGTGCCAGCAGCTTACTGTCCCGTACCCGGGGAGCGGGAGGGTACAATGAGCAGTTCTTC
TRBJ2-7 | TRBV10-3 | TRBD1 | - | CAISGTRQGGTYEQYF | TGTGCCATCAGTGGTACCAGACAGGGGGGGACCTACGAGCAGTACTTC
TRBJ2-7 | TRBV7-9 | - | few | CASSSEAVYYEQYF | TGTGCCAGCAGCTCGGAGGCGGTTTACTACGAGCAGTACTTC
TRBJ2-7 | TRBV28 | - | - | CASRSGYYEQYF | TGTGCCAGCAGATCGGGGTATTACGAGCAGTACTTC
TRBJ2-7 | TRBV3-1 | - | - | CASSRLLGSEQYF | TGTGCCAGCAGCCGCCTACTAGGATCCGAGCAGTACTTC
TRBJ2-2 | TRBV6-2/TRBV6-3 | TRBD2 | - | CASRLAATGELFF | TGTGCCAGCAGACTAGCGGCCACCGGGGAGCTGTTTTTT
TRBJ2-7 | TRBV11-2 | - | few | CASSLLSYEQYF | TGTGCCAGCAGCTTACTTTCCTACGAGCAGTACTTC
TRBJ2-3 | TRBV5-1 | - | - | CASSFGLLESGTDTQYF | TGCGCCAGCAGCTTCGGACTGCTAGAGAGCGGCACAGATACGCAGTATTTT
TRBJ2-7 | TRBV7-6 | - | - | CASSPGQKGSEQYF | TGTGCCAGCAGCCCCGGACAGAAAGGTAGCGAGCAGTACTTC
TRBJ2-1 | TRBV7-2 | TRBD2 | - | CASGRERGYNEQFF | TGTGCCAGCGGGCGGGAGCGGGGCTACAATGAGCAGTTCTTC
TRBJ2-1 | TRBV4-1 | TRBD2 | - | CASSQEKDGSGAYNEQFF | TGCGCCAGCAGCCAAGAAAAAGATGGAAGCGGGGCTTACAATGAGCAGTTCTTC
TRBJ2-5 | TRBV15 | - | - | CATKRQETQYF | TGTGCCACCAAACGGCAAGAGACCCAGTACTTC
TRBJ2-1 | TRBV12-5 | - | - | CASGLVLGGSYNEQFF | TGTGCTAGTGGTTTGGTACTCGGGGGATCCTACAATGAGCAGTTCTTC
TRBJ1-1 | TRBV2 | - | - | CASSEEGGAFF | TGTGCCAGCAGTGAAGAGGGCGGCGCTTTCTTT
TRBJ2-3 | TRBV4-1 | TRBD1 | - | CASSQDGDREDTQYF | TGCGCCAGCAGCCAAGACGGGGACAGGGAAGATACGCAGTATTTT
TRBJ2-3 | TRBV3-1 | - | - | CASSQVRGSGSTDTQYF | TGTGCCAGCAGCCAAGTCCGGGGCAGCGGTAGCACAGATACGCAGTATTTT
TRBJ2-1 | TRBV24-1 | - | few | CATSDLEGGGEEQFF | TGTGCCACCAGTGATTTAGAAGGAGGGGGGGAGGAGCAGTTCTTC
TRBJ2-3 | TRBV12-3/TRBV12-4 | TRBD2 | - | CASSPARTSGSYGTDTEYF | TGTGCCAGCAGTCCGGCCCGGACTAGCGGGAGTTATGGCACAGATACGGAGTATTTT
TRBJ2-5 | TRBV5-1 | - | - | CASSPIVVQETQYF | TGCGCCAGCAGCCCGATAGTCGTCCAAGAGACCCAGTACTTC
TRBJ2-1 | TRBV7-9 | - | - | CASSTTNEQFF | TGTGCCAGCAGCACGACCAATGAGCAGTTCTTC
TRBJ2-5 | TRBV4-3 | - | few | CASSQDYSTETQYF | TGCGCCAGCAGCCAAGATTACAGTACGGAGACCCAGTACTTC
TRBJ2-7 | TRBV5-1 | - | - | CASSLNSGRDYEQYF | TGCGCCAGCAGCTTAAACTCAGGCAGAGACTACGAGCAGTACTTC
TRBJ1-5 | TRBV12-3/TRBV12-4 | TRBD1 | few | CASSRDSYQPQHF | TGTGCCAGCAGTCGGGACAGTTATCAGCCCCAGCATTTT
TRBJ2-1 | TRBV29-1 | - | few | CSVVGLFYNEQFF | TGCAGCGTTGTCGGACTCTTTTACAATGAGCAGTTCTTC
TRBJ1-2 | TRBV6-5 | - | few | CASSNSVVYGYTF | TGTGCCAGCAGTAACAGTGTCGTCTATGGCTACACCTTC
TRBJ2-3 | TRBV12-5 | - | - | CASGLGSTTRTDTQYF | TGTGCTAGTGGTTTGGGAAGTACGACTCGCACAGATACGCAGTATTTT
TRBJ2-7 | TRBV27 | - | few | CASSLVAEGYEQYF | TGTGCCAGCAGTTTAGTTGCGGAAGGCTACGAGCAGTACTTC
TRBJ2-1 | TRBV7-9 | TRBD2 | - | CASSLRGSGRAGYNEQFF | TGTGCCAGCAGCTTACGTGGAAGCGGGAGGGCCGGTTACAATGAGCAGTTCTTC
TRBJ1-2 | TRBV11-2 | - | - | CASSLDWRRGRFGGYTF | TGTGCCAGCAGCTTAGATTGGCGCCGGGGGCGATTCGGTGGCTACACCTTC
TRBJ2-7 | TRBV20-1 | TRBD1 | - | CSARDLITGETYEQYF | TGCAGTGCTAGAGACCTAATCACAGGGGAGACCTACGAGCAGTACTTC
TRBJ2-7 | TRBV5-4 | TRBD2 | few | CASSFGTSGYEQYF | TGTGCCAGCAGCTTTGGGACTAGCGGCTACGAGCAGTACTTC